This TCR beta chain derives from a study of blood T cell repertoires in COVID-19. CDR3 length: 15 residues. CDR1 and CDR2 (germline): SGHKS, YYEKEE (reference sequence). V dropped 0 bases and J dropped 1 base, with 8 bases sitting between them. Generated by immunoSEQ multiplex PCR, the TCRdb table keeps only in-frame clones and is missing some. The table lists about 140,000 clones, roughly 85% of them singletons, with approximately 3.5% in the top ten. The V and J genes are TRBV5-5 and TRBJ1-5; tentatively, D is TRBD1 (6 bases). Material: peripheral blood. The sequence derives from a man in his 60s with acute or convalescent COVID-19. Here the CDR3 DNA reads TGTGCCAGCAGCTTGGGAACAGGGAGCAATCAGCCCCAGCATTTT. Protein: CASSLGTGSNQPQHF.